Listed below are T cell receptor beta chains from one sample, sequenced in a study of CD4 T cells in relation to SARS-CoV-2 and coronaviruses. Profiling relied on immunoSEQ multiplex PCR, and the TCRdb table lists in-frame clones only, not all of them. The repertoire includes tens of thousands of clones, just over 90% of them detected once, and around 0.21% sits in the top ten. Sequencing used naive CD4+ T cells from PBMCs. The source is a human donor in good health. The CDR3 runs from the conserved cysteine through the conserved F or W. A D gene is named only where the DNA matches it firmly. Size tells how often a clone was seen (once, few, many) or the class of an expanded clone, and some rows leave it out.

V gene	J gene	clone size	D gene	CDR3 DNA	CDR3 protein
TRBV19	TRBJ2-7	.	.	TGTGCCAGTAGTACCCCGGGACGGAGCTCCTACGAGCAGTACTTC	CASSTPGRSSYEQYF
TRBV2	TRBJ2-3	.	.	TGTGCCAGCAGCCGGGACATGAGCACAGATACGCAGTATTTT	CASSRDMSTDTQYF
TRBV6-2/TRBV6-3	TRBJ2-5	.	TRBD1	TGTGCCAGCAGTGGTCCGGGACAGGGGGCAGAGACCCAGTACTTC	CASSGPGQGAETQYF
TRBV7-7	TRBJ2-5	.	TRBD1	TGTGCTAGCAGCTCAGGGACAGGGGGGCTAGAGACCCAGTACTTC	CASSSGTGGLETQYF
TRBV7-9	TRBJ2-7	.	TRBD1	TGTGCCAGCAGCTGGAGGACAGGGGCTCCATACGAGCAGTACTTC	CASSWRTGAPYEQYF
TRBV2	TRBJ1-2	.	.	TGTGCCAGCAGTGATGCCCCGCCCTCAGGCTACACCTTC	CASSDAPPSGYTF
TRBV5-1	TRBJ2-1	once	.	TGCGCCAGCAGCTTGGGCGGGGCAAGCTCCTACAATGAGCAGTTCTTC	CASSLGGASSYNEQFF
TRBV3-1/TRBV3-2	TRBJ2-1	.	.	TGTGCCAGCAGCCCAGCTGGCGGCGGGACCTACAATGAGCAGTTCTTC	CASSPAGGGTYNEQFF
TRBV14	TRBJ2-7	few	.	TGTGCCAGCAGCCGTGCAGACGCCTACGAGCAGTACTTC	CASSRADAYEQYF
TRBV21-1	TRBJ1-5	.	.	TGTGCCAGCAGCACCGCCGACAGCTCTAATCAGCCCCAGCATTTT	CASSTADSSNQPQHF
TRBV19	TRBJ2-5	.	.	TGTGCCAGTAGTACCTCTTTAGCAGACGAGACCCAGTACTTC	CASSTSLADETQYF
TRBV5-1	TRBJ2-1	.	.	TGCGCCAGCAGCTTGGCCCCCGGACACAAACCATATAGGGCCAATGAGCAGTTCTTC	CASSLAPGHKPYRANEQFF
TRBV5-1	TRBJ2-7	.	TRBD2	TGCGCCAGCAGCTCAAACCACCTTGGGACTATCTACGAGCAGTACTTC	CASSSNHLGTIYEQYF
TRBV28	TRBJ2-3	.	TRBD2	TGTGCCAGCAGTCCCGCGGCCGGTAGCGGGAGGACGGGCACAGATACGCAGTATTTT	CASSPAAGSGRTGTDTQYF
TRBV28	TRBJ1-2	.	TRBD1	TGTGCCAGCGCCCCGGGACAGGAGTATGGCTACACCTTC	CASAPGQEYGYTF
TRBV5-4	TRBJ1-1	.	TRBD1	TGTGCCAGCAGCATAAATACACAGGGGAGGGACACTGAAGCTTTCTTT	CASSINTQGRDTEAFF
TRBV7-2	TRBJ2-3	.	TRBD2	TGTGCCAGCAGCTCCAGACTAGCGGGGGGGCAGACAGATACGCAGTATTTT	CASSSRLAGGQTDTQYF
TRBV5-4	TRBJ2-3	.	TRBD2	TGTGCCAGCAGCCCCCCGGGACTAGCGCTGGTGGTAGCAGATACGCAGTATTTT	CASSPPGLALVVADTQYF
TRBV19	TRBJ2-2	.	TRBD2	TGTGCCAGTAGTCCGCCGGGACTAGCGGCCGGGGAGCTGTTTTTT	CASSPPGLAAGELFF
TRBV7-3	TRBJ2-3	.	.	TGTGCCACAAGTCGCGGGAGCACAGATACGCAGTATTTT	CATSRGSTDTQYF
TRBV6-2/TRBV6-3	TRBJ1-6	.	.	TGTGCCAGCAGTTACCCCGGGGCCGGAACACCCCTCCACTTT	CASSYPGAGTPLHF
TRBV7-3	TRBJ1-1	.	.	TGTGCCAGCAGCTCTTACATGAACACTGAAGCTTTCTTT	CASSSYMNTEAFF
TRBV6-5	TRBJ1-1	.	.	TGTGCCAGCAGCAGAACCTTGGCAGGGGAGGGTGAAGCTTTCTTT	CASSRTLAGEGEAFF
TRBV18	TRBJ1-2	.	TRBD1	TGTGCCAGCTCAGCGGTAACAAGCCCGACAGGGAACTATGGCTACACCTTC	CASSAVTSPTGNYGYTF
TRBV11-3	TRBJ2-3	.	TRBD2	TGTGCCAGCAGCCAACTGAGCGGGGGTCTCACAGATACGCAGTATTTT	CASSQLSGGLTDTQYF
TRBV10-3	TRBJ1-6	.	.	TGTGCCTCGTGGGGATCAAATTCACCCCTCCACTTT	CASWGSNSPLHF
TRBV21-1	TRBJ1-2	.	.	TGTGCCAGCACCCGTCGGTGGGGTCCAGCAGCTAACTATGGCTACACCTTC	CASTRRWGPAANYGYTF
TRBV7-9	TRBJ2-3	.	.	TGTGCCAGCAGCCCTTTGACTAGCACAGATACGCAGTATTTT	CASSPLTSTDTQYF
TRBV4-1	TRBJ2-7	.	.	TGCGCCAGCAGCAGAACCGGGACAATCTCCTACGAGCAGTACTTC	CASSRTGTISYEQYF
TRBV28	TRBJ2-1	.	.	TGTGCCAGCAGTGCGTACAGGGGGGACTACAATAAGCAGTTCTTC	CASSAYRGDYNKQFF
TRBV5-1	TRBJ2-7	.	TRBD1	TGCGCCAGCAGCTTGGTAGGGGGACAGGGCTACGAGCAGTACTTC	CASSLVGGQGYEQYF
TRBV12-3/TRBV12-4	TRBJ1-2	.	.	TGTGCCAGCAGTTTTACAGCTTATGGCTACACCTTC	CASSFTAYGYTF
TRBV7-3	TRBJ2-5	.	.	TGTGCCAGCAGCTTAGGAAGAGAGAGTGAGACCCAGTACTTC	CASSLGRESETQYF
TRBV28	TRBJ2-5	.	TRBD2	TGTGCCAGCAGTTTATGGGGGACTAGCGGGAGGACTCAAGAGACCCAGTACTTC	CASSLWGTSGRTQETQYF
TRBV29-1	TRBJ2-7	.	.	TGCAGCGTTAGGGTGACGATGCGGCAGTACTTC	CSVRVTMRQYF
TRBV28	TRBJ2-2	.	.	TGTGCCAGCAGGACTTTAGCGGCACCCACCGGGGAGCTGTTTTTT	CASRTLAAPTGELFF
TRBV6-1	TRBJ1-6	.	.	TGTGCCAGCAGTGGTTCCGGGGGTAAAAGCTCCTATAATTCACCCCTCCACTTT	CASSGSGGKSSYNSPLHF
TRBV6-4	TRBJ2-2	.	.	TGTGCCAGCAGTGACAGGGCTACCGACGCCGGGGAGCTGTTTTTT	CASSDRATDAGELFF
TRBV29-1	TRBJ2-5	.	TRBD2	TGCAGCGTTACGGGACTAGCGGGAGGTATTCAAGAGACCCAGTACTTC	CSVTGLAGGIQETQYF
TRBV5-8	TRBJ1-1	.	.	TGTGCCAGCAGCTTGTTTCGGTTGGGGAACACTGAAGCTTTCTTT	CASSLFRLGNTEAFF
TRBV12-2	TRBJ1-2	.	.	TGTGCAAGTCGCTTAGCCATCTTACAGGCAGACTCTAACTATGGCTACACCTTC	CASRLAILQADSNYGYTF
TRBV7-3	TRBJ2-7	.	.	TGTGCCAGCAGCGAGGACGGCGGTAGCTCCTACGAGCAGTACTTC	CASSEDGGSSYEQYF
TRBV6-4	TRBJ1-1	.	.	TGTGCCAGCGGACGCATTGTTTCTGAAGCTTTCTTT	CASGRIVSEAFF
TRBV7-9	TRBJ2-3	once	.	TGTGCCAGCAGCCCCTGGACAGATACGCAGTATTTT	CASSPWTDTQYF
TRBV7-2	TRBJ2-3	.	TRBD2	TGTGCCAGCAGCCCACCTGGGACTAGCGGGGGGGGGCCACAGGGTACGCAGTATTTT	CASSPPGTSGGGPQGTQYF
TRBV11-2	TRBJ2-7	.	TRBD2	TGTGCCAGCAGCTTCTTTCTACTAGCGGGGGGCTACGAGCAGTACTTC	CASSFFLLAGGYEQYF
TRBV6-2/TRBV6-3	TRBJ1-5	.	TRBD1	TGTGCCAGCAGTTACACCCCAGGGGGCTTGAGCAATCAGCCCCAGCATTTT	CASSYTPGGLSNQPQHF
TRBV18	TRBJ1-1	.	TRBD1	TGTGCCAGCTCACCCAAGGGACAGGGGGACTCCCTGGGGAACACTGAAGCTTTCTTT	CASSPKGQGDSLGNTEAFF
TRBV3-1/TRBV3-2	TRBJ1-6	.	TRBD1	TGTGCCAGCAGCCACGGGGGACAGGGCCAAAATTCACCCCTCCACTTT	CASSHGGQGQNSPLHF
TRBV7-3	TRBJ1-2	.	TRBD1	TGTGCCAGCAGCTTACGACAGGGGCTTGGCTACACCTTC	CASSLRQGLGYTF
TRBV27	TRBJ1-1	.	.	TGTGCCAGCAGTTTGTTAACCCCGAACACTGAAGCTTTCTTT	CASSLLTPNTEAFF